The 32 T cell receptor beta chains reported below all come from one sample, sequenced in a study of PD-L1 blockade in urothelial cancer. Indicated time point: pretreatment peripheral blood. The repertoire was sequenced with immunoSEQ multiplex PCR; TCRdb's copy has only in-frame clones and lacks some. The data hold tens of thousands of clones, with around 91% observed a single time. The sequences come from PBMCs, collected around atezolizumab (anti-PD-L1) treatment. The receptors shown here come from a man aged 60-69 years with urothelial cancer.

The chain combines TRBV5-1 with TRBJ2-5; D unclear. Germline loops: CDR1 SGHRS, CDR2 YFSETQ. The CDR3 length is 13 residues. Deletions cut 0 bases from V and 5 bases from J, with 8 bases between. The CDR3 DNA reads as TGCGCCAGCAGCTTGGCCGTCGGGGAGACCCAGTACTTC. Amino acid sequence: CASSLAVGETQYF.

The chain has TRBV9 and TRBJ2-1; 9 bases are shared with TRBD2. The junction had 6 bases not matched to a gene; V was cut back by 2 bases and J by 6 bases. Germline CDR1 and CDR2: SGDLS and YYNGEE. This CDR3 is built from 15 residues. The CDR3 sequence is CASSVGAGGPNEQFF. The CDR3 nucleotides read TGTGCCAGCAGCGTGGGAGCGGGAGGTCCCAATGAGCAGTTCTTC.

The chain has TRBV29-1 and TRBJ1-1; 7 bases align to TRBD1. V lost 6 bases, J lost 5 bases, and 6 bases stayed unmatched. The CDR3 is made up of 12 amino acids. The germline gives CDR1 SQVTM, CDR2 ANQGSEA. The CDR3 DNA reads as TGCAGCGTGCGGACAGGTGGTACTGAAGCTTTCTTT. Amino acid sequence: CSVRTGGTEAFF.

This clone was counted a single time. The J gene is TRBJ2-2, the V gene TRBV7-6; 9 bases agree with TRBD2. The trim removed 5 bases at V and 0 bases at J, leaving 7 bases unmatched. The CDR3 is 17 amino acids. Looked up from germline, CDR1 is SGHVS and CDR2 is FNYEAQ. For the CDR3, the DNA is TGTGCCAGCAGCCCGCGGCTAGCGGGGTCGAACACCGGGGAGCTGTTTTTT. Translated: CASSPRLAGSNTGELFF.

V and J are TRBV23-1 and TRBJ1-4; a possible D gene is TRBD1 (6 bases). TRBV23-1 is labeled an ORF, and its function is uncertain. There are 15 residues in the CDR3. Trimming left V 0 bases short and J 7 bases short, with 12 bases between. The CDR3 spells CASSQSQGRREKLFF. The CDR3 nucleotides are TGCGCCAGCAGTCAATCCCAGGGGAGACGTGAAAAACTGTTTTTT.

This clone appeared once. The V gene is TRBV19, the J gene TRBJ2-1; 11 nucleotides align to TRBD2. Germline lookup yields CDR1 LNHDA and CDR2 SQIVND (reference sequence). V dropped 4 bases and J dropped 4; count of bases not matched to a gene: 6. The length of the CDR3 is 16 residues. The CDR3 spells CASSNRGLAAYNEQFF. CDR3 sequence (DNA): TGTGCCAGTAGTAATCGGGGACTAGCGGCGTACAATGAGCAGTTCTTC.

The genes are TRBV4-3 and TRBJ1-5; D gene uncertain. Between the trimmed V and J ends, which lost 3 bases and 4 bases, there was a span of 10 bases. The CDR3 runs to 14 residues. The germline gives CDR1 LGHNA, CDR2 YSLEER. The CDR3 region is CASSQTGMNQPQHF. In DNA form, the CDR3 reads TGCGCCAGCAGCCAGACGGGTATGAATCAGCCCCAGCATTTT.

Of note for this clone: The junction shows a germline mismatch at one end, possibly a read error. The rearrangement joins TRBV7-7 to TRBJ2-7; 11 bases align to TRBD1. From germline, CDR1 is SSHAT and CDR2 FNYEAQ (reference sequence). CDR3 size: 15 residues. This chain's CDR3 is CASSFGTGGSYEQYF. The CDR3 nucleotides are TGTGCTAGCAGCTTCGGGACAGGGGGCTCCTACGAGCAGTACTTC.

This chain connects TRBV5-4 to TRBJ2-1; 12 nucleotides match TRBD2. Germline lookup yields CDR1 SGHNT and CDR2 YYREEE (reference sequence). The CDR3 is 15 amino acids. V shed 5 bases, J shed 1 base, and the junction held 1 base outside the gene matches. CDR3 protein: CASRLAGGSYNEQFF. The CDR3 coding sequence is TGTGCCAGCAGGCTAGCGGGGGGGTCCTACAATGAGCAGTTCTTC.

This clone was detected only a few times. The V gene is TRBV6-5, the J gene TRBJ2-1; TRBD2 agrees at 14 bases. Germline V lookup: CDR1 MNHEY, CDR2 SVGAGI. V shed 7 bases, J shed 9 bases, and the junction held 8 bases outside the gene matches. There are 15 residues in the CDR3. CDR3 sequence: CASTRGLAGGSEQFF. The CDR3 coding sequence is TGTGCCAGCACGAGAGGACTAGCGGGAGGTAGTGAGCAGTTCTTC.

The rearrangement uses TRBV28 and TRBJ2-7; 10 nucleotides agree with TRBD2. Trimming took 7 bases from V and 10 from J; bases not matched to a gene: 7. The germline gives CDR1 MDHEN, CDR2 SYDVKM. The CDR3 runs to 12 residues. CDR3 protein: CASNSGRLRQYF. The CDR3 coding sequence is TGTGCCAGCAATAGCGGGAGGCTTCGTCAGTACTTC.

J is TRBJ2-3 and V is TRBV5-1; D is perhaps TRBD1 (6 bases). Germline V gene lookup returns CDR1 SGHRS and CDR2 YFSETQ. V lost 0 bases, J lost 0 bases, and 8 bases lay in between. The CDR3 is made up of 15 amino acids. As DNA, the CDR3 is TGCGCCAGCAGCTTGGAGGGGGTTAGCACAGATACGCAGTATTTT. It is translated as CASSLEGVSTDTQYF.

The V and J genes are TRBV5-4 and TRBJ2-5; 12 nucleotides align to TRBD2. This CDR3 is built from 15 residues. Germline V gene sequence: CDR1 SGHNT, CDR2 YYREEE (reference sequence). The ends lost 4 bases at V and 5 bases at J; junction bases unmatched: 6. The CDR3 protein is CASSPTSGGSETQYF. CDR3 coding DNA: TGTGCCAGCAGCCCGACTAGCGGGGGTTCGGAGACCCAGTACTTC.

The rearrangement joins TRBV5-1 to TRBJ2-7, with 9 bases fitting TRBD1. V gave up 6 bases and J gave up 5 bases; unmatched junction bases: 9. Germline V CDR1 and CDR2: SGHRS, YFSETQ. The CDR3 is made up of 14 amino acids. For the CDR3, the DNA is TGCGCCAGCAACCCGGGACAGGGTGTGGACGAGCAGTACTTC. Its protein product is CASNPGQGVDEQYF.

The V gene is TRBV7-2, the J gene TRBJ2-3; unclear D gene. CDR1 and CDR2 (germline): SGHTA, FQGNSA. The V end lost 2 bases, the J end lost 0 bases, and 12 bases lay between the germline ends. CDR3 size: 16 residues. The CDR3 spells CASSLRLSTSTDTQYF. CDR3 nucleotide sequence: TGTGCCAGCAGCTTAAGACTGTCAACTAGCACAGATACGCAGTATTTT.

There are a few counts of this clone. The J gene is TRBJ1-4, the V gene TRBV5-8; D is undetermined. This CDR3 contains 14 residues. V was pared by 6 bases and J by 5 bases, with 14 bases between. Germline CDR1 is SGHTS and CDR2 is YDEGEE. In DNA form, the CDR3 reads TGTGCCAGCAAGGAGGTGTGGCCCAATGAAAAACTGTTTTTT. Amino acids: CASKEVWPNEKLFF.

This sequence joins TRBV2 and TRBJ2-1; 7 bases are a match to TRBD2. The CDR3 is made up of 14 amino acids. Trimming took 8 bases from V and 5 from J; bases not matched to a gene: 9. Looked up from germline, CDR1 is SNHLY and CDR2 is FYNNEI. The CDR3 DNA sequence: TGTGCCAGCGGAATTAGCGGGTCTAACAATGAGCAGTTCTTC. This translates into CASGISGSNNEQFF.

This clone was observed a few times. The V gene is TRBV19, the J gene TRBJ2-7; 8 bases map to TRBD1. CDR3 length: 14 residues. Trimming took 2 bases from V and 4 from J; bases not matched to a gene: 4. Germline loops: CDR1 LNHDA, CDR2 SQIVND (reference sequence). The CDR3 nucleotides are TGTGCCAGTAGTATACGGCAGGGGGCATACGAGCAGTACTTC. Translation: CASSIRQGAYEQYF.

The chain uses TRBV5-4 and TRBJ2-1; the match to TRBD1 covers 7 bases. The CDR3 runs to 14 residues. The trim removed 7 bases at V and 5 bases at J, leaving 9 bases unmatched. CDR1 is SGHNT and CDR2 is YYREEE in the germline V gene (reference sequence). CDR3 coding DNA: TGTGCCAGCGGGGGACAGACGAAAGACAATGAGCAGTTCTTC. It codes for CASGGQTKDNEQFF. The entire variable domain, with the rest obtained from reference TRBV5-4 and TRBJ2-1, is as follows: ETGVTQSPTHLIKTRGQQVTLRCSSQSGHNTVSWYQQALGQGPQFIFQYYREEENGRGNFPPRFSGLQFPNYSSELNVNALELDDSALYLCASGGQTKDNEQFFGPGTRLTVL.

This rearrangement joins TRBV11-2 to TRBJ1-2, with 10 nucleotides matching TRBD1. Germline CDR1 SGHAT, CDR2 FQNNGV. CDR3 length equals 15 residues. With 4 bases clipped from V and 8 bases from J, the junction kept 10 bases outside the gene matches. CDR3 DNA: TGTGCCAGCAGCTCGCCGGGACAGGGGCGGGGAGGCTACACCTTC. Translating it yields CASSSPGQGRGGYTF.

The V gene is TRBV6-1, the J gene TRBJ1-6; 8 bases agree with TRBD1. Trimming took 4 bases from V and 8 from J; bases not matched to a gene: 7. The CDR3 is 15 residues long. Germline loops: CDR1 MNHNS, CDR2 SASEGT. As DNA, the CDR3 is TGTGCCAGCAGTGTCCGGGACAGGCAAGATTCACCCCTCCACTTT. Its translation: CASSVRDRQDSPLHF.

The chain joins TRBV7-3 to TRBJ2-1; 14 nucleotides align to TRBD2. Trimming cost V 5 bases and J 6 bases; bases outside gene matches: 12. The germline V gene has CDR1 SGHTA and CDR2 FQGTGA. There are 18 residues in the CDR3. DNA of the CDR3: TGTGCCAGCAGCCCTCGACTAGCGGGGGGGCCCGACATCAATGAGCAGTTCTTC. Translating gives CASSPRLAGGPDINEQFF.

The chain carries TRBV15 and TRBJ2-3; the match to TRBD2 covers 11 bases. The CDR3 has 21 amino acids. J was trimmed by 1 base and V by 1 base; bases with no gene match: 16. Germline CDR1 reads LNHNV; CDR2 reads YYDKDF (reference sequence). The CDR3 here is CATSRGRLYVAGGHGTDTQYF. CDR3 DNA: TGTGCCACCAGCAGAGGACGGTTATATGTAGCGGGGGGGCACGGCACAGATACGCAGTATTTT.

The V and J genes are TRBV5-1 and TRBJ2-7; D might be TRBD1 (6 bases). Looked up from germline, CDR1 is SGHRS and CDR2 is YFSETQ. Trimming took off 2 bases at V and 5 bases at J, with 17 bases between the two ends. The CDR3 covers 15 residues. The CDR3 DNA reads as TGCGCCAGCAGCTTCGATGGACGAGAGGGGGACGAGCAGTACTTC. It is translated as CASSFDGREGDEQYF.

The chain combines TRBV18 with TRBJ2-1; 11 bases match TRBD2. Germline CDR1 KGHSH, CDR2 LQKENI. V shed 4 bases and J 4 bases; nucleotides not matched to a gene: 6. This CDR3 spans 16 amino acids. The DNA for the CDR3 is TGTGCCAGCTCACTCGGGACTAGCGGAGGATACAATGAGCAGTTCTTC. Translation gives CASSLGTSGGYNEQFF.

This chain links TRBV9 with TRBJ2-1; 10 bases are shared with TRBD1. Per the germline V gene, CDR1 is SGDLS and CDR2 is YYNGEE. The CDR3 consists of 16 residues. The V segment lost 0 bases and the J segment 3 bases; nucleotides outside the gene matches: 3. CDR3 protein: CASSVEGQGDYNEQFF. CDR3 DNA: TGTGCCAGCAGCGTAGAAGGACAGGGGGACTACAATGAGCAGTTCTTC.

The chain uses TRBV5-1 and TRBJ2-1, with D perhaps TRBD1 (6 bases). Between the trimmed V and J ends, which lost 3 bases and 2 bases, there was a span of 18 bases. The CDR3 has 17 amino acids. Germline values: CDR1 SGHRS, CDR2 YFSETQ. DNA for the CDR3: TGCGCCAGCAGCTCCCTGGGGGCACTCGCAACCTACAATGAGCAGTTCTTC. Its protein is CASSSLGALATYNEQFF.

The CDR3 DNA reads TGTGCCAGCAGAGAACAGGGGGGCACTGAAGCTTTCTTT. Amino acids: CASREQGGTEAFF. V gene TRBV6-5 combines with J gene TRBJ1-1, with 8 bases identical to TRBD1. CDR1 is MNHEY, CDR2 SVGAGI, per germline. Trimming removed 6 bases from V and 4 bases from J; junction bases left unmatched: 4. The CDR3 is 13 amino acids.

This clone was seen a single time. The rearrangement uses TRBV5-6 and TRBJ1-5, with D possibly being TRBD1 (5 bases). Germline V gene data show CDR1 as SGHDT and CDR2 as YYEEEE. Trimming shortened V by 2 bases and J by 6 bases, and 9 bases separated the two germline ends. The CDR3 runs to 13 residues. CDR3 nucleotide sequence: TGTGCCAGCAGCTTAACCGGGGGTCAGCCCCAGCATTTT. Amino acid sequence: CASSLTGGQPQHF.

The chain uses TRBV19 and TRBJ1-4, with 8 positions matching TRBD1. CDR1 is LNHDA, CDR2 SQIVND, per germline (reference sequence). V dropped 7 bases and J dropped 7; count of bases not matched to a gene: 8. This CDR3 comprises 14 residues. In DNA, the CDR3 is TGTGCCAGTAACCCCGGACAGGGAGGTGAAAAACTGTTTTTT. Translating it yields CASNPGQGGEKLFF.

The chain employs TRBV5-1 and TRBJ2-1, with unresolved D. Trimming removed 0 bases from V and 10 bases from J, with 20 bases in between. The germline gives CDR1 SGHRS, CDR2 YFSETQ. This CDR3 comprises 16 residues. Here the CDR3 DNA reads TGCGCCAGCAGCTTGGGAACGTCCAACATGAAGTCAGAGCAGTTCTTC. Its protein product is CASSLGTSNMKSEQFF.

The rearrangement uses TRBV6-1 and TRBJ2-3, with 9 bases fitting TRBD2. This CDR3 comprises 16 residues. The ends lost 4 bases at V and 0 bases at J; junction bases unmatched: 5. From germline, CDR1 is MNHNS and CDR2 SASEGT. The CDR3 bases are TGTGCCAGCAGTGCCGGGACTAGCCTTAGCACAGATACGCAGTATTTT. This sequence encodes CASSAGTSLSTDTQYF.